Shown below are 28 T cell receptor beta chains from a single sample sequenced in a study of blood T cell repertoires in COVID-19. TCRdb's table, derived via immunoSEQ multiplex PCR, lists solely in-frame clones and lacks some. This table holds around 250,000 clones, just over 85% found once. Sequenced material: peripheral blood. The receptors shown here come from a woman aged 25 to 39 with active or convalescent COVID-19.

DNA of the CDR3: TGTGCCAGCAGTGAGTTTGCGGGGGGCACAGATACGCAGTATTTT. This codes for CASSEFAGGTDTQYF. The rearrangement uses TRBV2 and TRBJ2-3, with 7 bases lining up with TRBD2. With 3 bases clipped from V and 1 base from J, the junction kept 4 bases outside the gene matches. The CDR3 covers 15 residues. CDR1 is SNHLY, CDR2 FYNNEI, per germline.

The J gene is TRBJ2-7, the V gene TRBV29-1; the match to TRBD1 covers 8 bases. The CDR3 consists of 10 residues. The V segment lost 4 bases and the J segment 7 bases; nucleotides outside the gene matches: 0. CDR1 SQVTM and CDR2 ANQGSEA come from the germline V gene. The CDR3 loop is CSVGDREQYF. The CDR3, as DNA: TGCAGCGTTGGGGACAGGGAGCAGTACTTC.

The chain links TRBV30 to TRBJ2-3; D is undetermined. The CDR3 runs 12 residues. The V gene lost 5 bases and the J gene lost 5 bases, with 11 bases spanning the gap. Germline loops: CDR1 GTSNPN, CDR2 SVGIG (reference sequence). The CDR3 region has the DNA TGTGCCTGGGCGCCCGCGGTAGATACGCAGTATTTT. This encodes CAWAPAVDTQYF.

This clone has only a few counts. The J gene is TRBJ2-7, the V gene TRBV28, with D tentatively TRBD2 (6 bases). From germline, CDR1 is MDHEN and CDR2 SYDVKM. Between the trimmed V and J ends, which lost 1 base and 3 bases, there was a span of 16 bases. CDR3 length: 16 residues. The CDR3 here is CASSLFRWDSSYEQYF. The DNA for the CDR3 is TGTGCCAGCAGTTTATTCCGCTGGGACTCTAGCTACGAGCAGTACTTC.

This sequence joins TRBV4-2 and TRBJ2-2; D ambiguous. This CDR3 comprises 16 residues. Germline values: CDR1 LGHNA, CDR2 YNFKEQ. The germline V and J ends were trimmed by 3 bases and 4 bases, with 15 bases remaining between them. The DNA for the CDR3 is TGTGCCAGCAGCCACATCTTCGACACATCCACCGGGGAGCTGTTTTTT. Amino acid sequence: CASSHIFDTSTGELFF.

The chain couples TRBV6-2 or TRBV6-3 to TRBJ1-5; maybe TRBD1 (5 bases). The CDR3 consists of 16 residues. Between the trimmed V and J ends, which lost 2 bases and 0 bases, there was a span of 11 bases. Per germline, CDR1 MNHEY and CDR2 SVGEGT. CDR3 residues: CASSYPGLYSNQPQHF. The CDR3 coding sequence is TGTGCCAGCAGTTACCCGGGACTTTATAGCAATCAGCCCCAGCATTTT.

The chain has TRBV19 and TRBJ1-2; D is undetermined. Looked up from germline, CDR1 is LNHDA and CDR2 is SQIVND (reference sequence). V shed 10 bases and J shed 1 base, with 16 bases lying between them. This CDR3 is 14 amino acids long. In nucleotides, the CDR3 is TGTGCCACCAAGCCCTCCACCGTTAACTATGGCTACACCTTC. It specifies CATKPSTVNYGYTF.

V and J are TRBV14 and TRBJ2-1, with 8 bases fitting TRBD1. V shed 5 bases, J shed 6 bases, and the junction held 6 bases outside the gene matches. The germline CDR1 and CDR2 sequences are SGHDN and FVKESK. This CDR3 is 14 amino acids long. The chain's CDR3 is CASSDRTGPNEQFF. In DNA, the CDR3 is TGTGCCAGCAGCGATCGGACAGGGCCCAATGAGCAGTTCTTC.

This chain connects TRBV3-1 (or the pseudogene TRBV3-2) to TRBJ2-4; D might be TRBD2 (7 bases). V lost 4 bases to trimming and J lost 4 bases, with 17 bases between them. Germline V gives CDR1 LGHDT, CDR2 YNNKEL (reference sequence). This CDR3 region has 16 residues. CDR3 in amino acids: CASSLLGGADKNIQYF. CDR3 bases: TGTGCCAGCAGCCTACTTGGGGGGGCCGATAAAAACATTCAGTACTTC.

The chain links TRBV3-1 (or the pseudogene TRBV3-2) to TRBJ2-7; possible D gene TRBD2, 6 bases. This CDR3 comprises 15 residues. The V gene lost 5 bases and the J gene lost 4 bases, with 18 bases spanning the gap. Germline CDR1 LGHDT, CDR2 YNNKEL (reference sequence). This chain's CDR3 is CASSVGTQGAYEQYF. The DNA for the CDR3 is TGTGCCAGCAGCGTCGGGACTCAAGGAGCTTACGAGCAGTACTTC.

The CDR3 is CASSVPRGTRSGANVLTF. The CDR3 nucleotides are TGTGCCAGCAGCGTTCCAAGGGGAACTCGCTCTGGGGCCAACGTCCTGACTTTC. The chain combines TRBV9 with TRBJ2-6, with D possibly being TRBD1 (5 bases). V lost 2 bases to trimming and J lost 0 bases, with 15 bases between them. The germline V gene has CDR1 SGDLS and CDR2 YYNGEE. This CDR3 is 18 amino acids long.

V and J are TRBV5-5 and TRBJ1-1; D not certain. The V end lost 2 bases, the J end lost 0 bases, and 11 bases lay between the germline ends. The CDR3 is 15 amino acids. The germline V gene encodes CDR1 SGHKS and CDR2 YYEKEE (reference sequence). The DNA of the CDR3 is TGTGCCAGCAGCTTAATGGCAGCGATGAACACTGAAGCTTTCTTT. Translated, it gives CASSLMAAMNTEAFF.

V usage is TRBV5-1 and J usage is TRBJ2-7; D gene uncertain. Trimming removed 2 bases from V and 7 bases from J, with 7 bases in between. CDR3 length: 11 residues. Germline V gene sequence: CDR1 SGHRS, CDR2 YFSETQ. The CDR3 coding sequence is TGCGCCAGCAGCTTCCTCGGGGAGCAGTACTTC. Translation: CASSFLGEQYF.

The chain employs TRBV29-1 and TRBJ2-2, with 7 bases identical to TRBD1. Germline trimming cut 6 bases from V and 3 bases from J; bases unmatched to any gene: 4. The CDR3 is 13 residues long. The germline V gene has CDR1 SQVTM and CDR2 ANQGSEA. The CDR3 here is CSVRGPDTGELFF. CDR3 nucleotide sequence: TGCAGCGTGAGGGGGCCGGACACCGGGGAGCTGTTTTTT.

The chain is built from TRBV7-2 and TRBJ1-2; a possible D gene is TRBD1 (5 bases). The germline gives CDR1 SGHTA, CDR2 FQGNSA. The CDR3 runs 15 residues. V was trimmed by 5 bases and J by 4 bases, leaving 17 bases between them. This chain's CDR3 is CASSLLQDAIYGYTF. CDR3 coding DNA: TGTGCCAGCAGCCTCCTACAGGACGCGATCTATGGCTACACCTTC.

The V call is TRBV7-2, the J call TRBJ2-1; weak D call: TRBD2 (6 bases). The CDR3 spans 13 residues. Germline V gene sequence: CDR1 SGHTA, CDR2 FQGNSA. V was cut by 6 bases and J by 4 bases, with 10 bases left in between. The CDR3 is CASRPGGYNEQFF. DNA of the CDR3: TGTGCCAGCAGGCCAGGAGGGTACAATGAGCAGTTCTTC.

This chain links TRBV9 with TRBJ1-6; TRBD1 agrees at 7 bases. The V gene's germline CDR1 is SGDLS and CDR2 YYNGEE. The CDR3 runs 15 residues. V lost 6 bases and J lost 5; bases outside the gene matches: 8. The CDR3 DNA reads as TGTGCCAGCACCCAAGGGGGCGTAAATAATTCACCCCTCCACTTT. Translating it yields CASTQGGVNNSPLHF.

The chain joins TRBV28 to TRBJ1-2, with a weak D call TRBD1 (6 bases). Germline V gene data show CDR1 as MDHEN and CDR2 as SYDVKM. V gave up 3 bases and J gave up 0 bases, with 17 bases separating them. This CDR3 region has 17 residues. Here the CDR3 DNA reads TGTGCCAGCAGTTTCCCCCCCGACAGGTTCTCTAACTATGGCTACACCTTC. Encoded protein: CASSFPPDRFSNYGYTF.

The CDR3 is CASSEGGTTEAFF. The CDR3 region has the DNA TGTGCCAGCAGTGAGGGGGGAACCACTGAAGCTTTCTTT. The V gene is TRBV2, the J gene TRBJ1-1; possible D gene TRBD1, 5 bases. Deletions cut 3 bases from V and 4 bases from J, with 9 bases between. The CDR3 is 13 residues long. Germline V CDR1 and CDR2: SNHLY, FYNNEI.

V usage is TRBV7-9 and J usage is TRBJ1-3, with D possibly matching TRBD1 (6 bases). CDR1 and CDR2 (germline): SEHNR, FQNEAQ (reference sequence). V was trimmed by 3 bases and J by 4 bases, leaving 10 bases between them. The CDR3 extends over 14 amino acids. CDR3 bases: TGTGCCAGCAGCTTCCCAGGGGCGGGAAACACCATATATTTT. Its protein is CASSFPGAGNTIYF.

This clone showed up just once. This chain uses TRBV9 with TRBJ2-7; D perhaps matches TRBD1 (6 bases). V shed 0 bases and J shed 1 base, with 11 bases lying between them. From germline, CDR1 is SGDLS and CDR2 YYNGEE. The CDR3 extends over 15 amino acids. The CDR3 nucleotides read TGTGCCAGCAGCGTAGGGGCAAGGGGGTCCTACGAGCAGTACTTC. Amino acid sequence: CASSVGARGSYEQYF.

This rearrangement joins TRBV6-6 to TRBJ1-4, with D possibly TRBD1 on 6 matching bases. The CDR3 covers 16 residues. Trimming removed 2 bases at V and 2 bases at J, with 12 bases between. Germline V CDR1 and CDR2: MNHNY, SVGAGI (reference sequence). CDR3 protein: CASSYQGGGTNEKLFF. Here the CDR3 DNA reads TGTGCCAGCAGTTACCAGGGAGGGGGGACTAATGAAAAACTGTTTTTT.

The J gene is TRBJ1-1, the V gene TRBV5-6; TRBD1 matches at 7 bases. With V trimmed by 5 bases and J by 1 base, 5 bases remained unmatched. CDR1 is SGHDT and CDR2 is YYEEEE in the germline V gene. This CDR3 is 14 amino acids long. DNA for the CDR3: TGTGCCAGCAGAAGACGACAGGGGAACACTGAAGCTTTCTTT. This gives the protein CASRRRQGNTEAFF.

The chain combines TRBV7-9 with TRBJ2-7; 9 bases align to TRBD2. The germline CDR1 and CDR2 sequences are SEHNR and FQNEAQ (reference sequence). V lost 3 bases, J lost 5 bases, and 8 bases stayed unmatched. The CDR3 is 15 residues long. The CDR3 sequence is CASSLGSGGVHEQYF. CDR3 DNA: TGTGCCAGCAGCTTGGGTAGCGGGGGAGTCCACGAGCAGTACTTC.

J is TRBJ1-1 and V is TRBV7-2; no clear D gene. The germline CDR1 and CDR2 sequences are SGHTA and FQGNSA. V was shortened by 1 base and J by 11 bases, with 14 bases between the two germline ends. The CDR3 runs 13 residues. CDR3 sequence: CASSLGFRNPAFF. Written as DNA, the CDR3 is TGTGCCAGCAGCTTAGGATTCAGGAATCCGGCTTTCTTT.

V and J are TRBV28 and TRBJ1-1; 10 bases align to TRBD1. The CDR3 extends over 16 amino acids. V shed 2 bases and J 7 bases; nucleotides not matched to a gene: 10. Looked up from germline, CDR1 is MDHEN and CDR2 is SYDVKM. The CDR3, as DNA: TGTGCCAGCAGTTTAGGGACCCGGGACAGGGGAAATGAAGCTTTCTTT. Residues: CASSLGTRDRGNEAFF.

The V and J genes are TRBV15 and TRBJ1-5; D possibly corresponds to TRBD1 (5 bases). The CDR3 is made up of 14 amino acids. The germline V gene has CDR1 LNHNV and CDR2 YYDKDF (reference sequence). V lost 5 bases and J lost 0, with 8 bases in between. The chain's CDR3 is CATSPDSSNQPQHF. As DNA, the CDR3 is TGTGCCACCAGCCCCGACAGTAGCAATCAGCCCCAGCATTTT.

Written as DNA, the CDR3 is TGCGCCAGCAGCTTGGGGGCTAGCGGGGCTTACAATGAGCAGTTCTTC. It specifies CASSLGASGAYNEQFF. This chain connects TRBV5-1 to TRBJ2-1; TRBD2 aligns across 9 bases. Germline CDR1 reads SGHRS; CDR2 reads YFSETQ. J gave up 4 bases and V 0 bases, and 5 bases lay outside the gene matches. The CDR3 runs to 16 residues.